This paragraph covers one T cell receptor beta chain sequence. Its specificity is not known. Primers for the PCR totalled 60 Vbeta and 13 Jbeta. Some clones are missing from TCRdb's copy, which holds only in-frame ones; the method was immunoSEQ multiplex PCR. Its table lists approximately 110,000 clones. The record originates from a study of cytomegalovirus exposure and HLA in healthy donors. Findings and caveats of the study: A missense variant in DCLRE1C was later tied to TCR beta V- and J-gene trimming.

The germline gives CDR1 SGHNT, CDR2 YENEEA. The trim removed 5 bases at V and 0 bases at J, leaving 8 bases unmatched. The CDR3 runs to 18 residues. The chain carries TRBV11-3 and TRBJ2-7; TRBD2 agrees at 15 bases. The sample comprised PBMCs. The sequence was obtained from a man between 40 and 49 years old in good health and CMV-seronegative. This chain's CDR3 is CASSGAGTSGRSSYEQYF. As DNA, the CDR3 is TGTGCCAGCAGCGGCGCCGGGACTAGCGGGAGGAGCTCCTACGAGCAGTACTTC.